This is a list of T cell receptor beta chains from one sample in a study of blood T cell repertoires in COVID-19. Here immunoSEQ multiplex PCR was the method, and the copy in TCRdb shows in-frame clones only, minus some. This table has about 70,000 clones, approximately 90% appearing once. Material for sequencing was peripheral blood. The receptors here all came from a human donor in a cohort sampled during active COVID-19. Both conserved end residues are part of each CDR3. D genes are given only for firm matches. The listing skips clone size in some rows; elsewhere it reads once, few, many or a size class.

>TRBV27|TRBD2|.|TRBJ2-2
CASSLGASGWELFF
>TRBV6-5|.|.|TRBJ2-1
CASKRAHSYNEQFF
>TRBV19|.|.|TRBJ1-5
CASSMILSVNQPQHF
>TRBV2|TRBD2|.|TRBJ2-1
CASKILAGYEQFF
>TRBV2|TRBD2|.|TRBJ2-7
CASRLLAGERAEQYF
>TRBV27|.|few|TRBJ1-5
CASSLARANQPQHF
>TRBV5-1|TRBD1|.|TRBJ2-1
CASSLGQGNEQFF
>TRBV2|.|.|TRBJ2-3
CASSDFLRENKQYF
>TRBV9|.|.|TRBJ2-1
CASSTWASYNEQFF
>TRBV7-9|.|.|TRBJ2-5
CASSFDRTRETQYF
>TRBV5-1|.|.|TRBJ2-3
CASSFTSVADTQYF
>TRBV4-2|.|.|TRBJ2-2
CASSQVGWTGELFF
>TRBV21-1|.|few|TRBJ1-5
CASSKGGRGNQPQHF
>TRBV7-9|.|.|TRBJ1-3
CASSTLGSGNTIYF
>TRBV6-5|TRBD1|.|TRBJ2-1
CASRPRDRSYNEQFF
>TRBV9|.|.|TRBJ2-1
CASALERLGSYNEQFF
>TRBV10-1|TRBD2|.|TRBJ2-2
CASRRTSRTGELFF
>TRBV28|TRBD2|.|TRBJ2-3
CASSLAGVSDTQYF
>TRBV6-7|.|.|TRBJ1-3
CANSVNRQIGNTIYF
>TRBV12-3/TRBV12-4|.|.|TRBJ2-2
CASGQPNTGELFF
>TRBV6-5|.|.|TRBJ1-1
CASSQVAEAFF
>TRBV7-9|.|.|TRBJ1-1
CASSRTERWAEAFF
>TRBV2|TRBD2|.|TRBJ2-2
CASRTGTSGRGVGELFF
>TRBV30|.|once|TRBJ1-4
CACPRQATNEKLFF
>TRBV9|.|.|TRBJ2-5
CASSVVPGSETQYF
>TRBV6-5|.|.|TRBJ1-1
CASSHRGRAFF
>TRBV7-9|TRBD2|.|TRBJ2-3
CASSFPPGLATDTQYF
>TRBV10-3|TRBD1|.|TRBJ2-1
CAISDGTGDNEQFF
>TRBV2|.|.|TRBJ1-5
CASSENMSNQPQHF
>TRBV27|TRBD2|.|TRBJ2-1
CASSLAPLWAGGNEQFF
>TRBV9|.|.|TRBJ2-5
CASSNTPGGPETQYF
>TRBV6-5|TRBD1|.|TRBJ1-2
CASSYLQGAGGYTF
>TRBV27|TRBD1|.|TRBJ1-6
CASSPGDSRNSPLHF
>TRBV24-1|TRBD2|.|TRBJ2-3
CATSAAGGVDTQYF
>TRBV5-8|TRBD2|.|TRBJ2-1
CASSLVGLAGLTYNEQFF
>TRBV7-3|.|.|TRBJ2-5
CASSLGHGETQYF
>TRBV10-3|TRBD1|.|TRBJ2-7
CAISEDRGGLSEQYF
>TRBV15|.|few|TRBJ2-2
CATSRDLGRVGELFF
>TRBV12-5|.|few|TRBJ2-2
CASGPEDRNTGELFF
>TRBV5-1|TRBD2|.|TRBJ2-1
CASSGRAYNEQFF
>TRBV19|TRBD2|once|TRBJ2-7
CASSAGTSGIEQYF
>TRBV11-2|.|.|TRBJ1-5
CASSSAAGGDQPQHF
>TRBV9|TRBD2|once|TRBJ2-3
CASSLRTSGEDTQYF
>TRBV5-1|.|.|TRBJ2-3
CASSPGGTVTDTQYF
>TRBV5-8|TRBD1|.|TRBJ2-3
CASSLDRGSTDTQYF
>TRBV21-1|.|once|TRBJ1-4
CASSKVSGMGTTNEKLFF